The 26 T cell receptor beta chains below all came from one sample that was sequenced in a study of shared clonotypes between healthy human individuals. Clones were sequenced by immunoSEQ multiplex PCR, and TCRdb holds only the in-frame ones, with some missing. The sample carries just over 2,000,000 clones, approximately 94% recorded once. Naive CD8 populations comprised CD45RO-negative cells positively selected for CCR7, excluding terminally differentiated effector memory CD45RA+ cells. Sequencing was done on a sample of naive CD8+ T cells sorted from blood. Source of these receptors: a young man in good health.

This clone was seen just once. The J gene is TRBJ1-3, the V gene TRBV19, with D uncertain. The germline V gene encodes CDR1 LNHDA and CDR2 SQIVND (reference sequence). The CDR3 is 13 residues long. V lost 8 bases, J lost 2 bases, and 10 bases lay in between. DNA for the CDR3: TGTGCCAGTCTGGAGGGCCCTGGAAACACCATATATTTT. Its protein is CASLEGPGNTIYF. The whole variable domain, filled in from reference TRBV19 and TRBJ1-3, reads DGGITQSPKYLFRKEGQNVTLSCEQNLNHDAMYWYRQDPGQGLRLIYYSQIVNDFQKGDIAEGYSVSREKKESFPLTVTSAQKNPTAFYLCASLEGPGNTIYFGEGSWLTVV.

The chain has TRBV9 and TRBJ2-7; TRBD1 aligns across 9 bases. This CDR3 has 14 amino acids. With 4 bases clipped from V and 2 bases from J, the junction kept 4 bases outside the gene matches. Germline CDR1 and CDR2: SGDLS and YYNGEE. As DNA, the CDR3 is TGTGCCAGCAGCACCAGGGACAGGGCCTACGAGCAGTACTTC. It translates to CASSTRDRAYEQYF.

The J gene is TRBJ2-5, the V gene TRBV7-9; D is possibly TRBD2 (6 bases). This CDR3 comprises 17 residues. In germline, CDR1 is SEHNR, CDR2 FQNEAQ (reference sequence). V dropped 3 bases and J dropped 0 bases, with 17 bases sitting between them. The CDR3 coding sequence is TGTGCCAGCAGCTTCCCCTCATACACGGGAGACCAAGAGACCCAGTACTTC. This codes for CASSFPSYTGDQETQYF.

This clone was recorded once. This CDR3 reads CASTDSTYNEQFF. The DNA of the CDR3 is TGTGCCAGCACAGACAGCACTTACAATGAGCAGTTCTTC. The chain couples TRBV5-4 to TRBJ2-1; possibly TRBD1 for D (5 bases). The CDR3 is 13 amino acids. Germline V gene sequence: CDR1 SGHNT, CDR2 YYREEE (reference sequence). The V gene lost 6 bases and the J gene lost 4 bases, with 11 bases spanning the gap.

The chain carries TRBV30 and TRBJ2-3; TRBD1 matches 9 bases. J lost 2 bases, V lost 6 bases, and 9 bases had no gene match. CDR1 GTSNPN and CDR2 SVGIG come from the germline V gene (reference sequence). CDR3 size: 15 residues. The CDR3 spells CACLDRGINTDTQYF. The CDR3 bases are TGTGCCTGCCTGGACAGGGGCATAAACACAGATACGCAGTATTTT.

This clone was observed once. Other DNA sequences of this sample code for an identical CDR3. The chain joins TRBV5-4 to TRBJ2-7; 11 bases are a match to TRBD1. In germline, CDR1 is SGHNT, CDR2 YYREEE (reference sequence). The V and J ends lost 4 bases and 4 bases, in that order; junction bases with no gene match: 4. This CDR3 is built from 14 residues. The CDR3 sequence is CASSPGQGVYEQYF. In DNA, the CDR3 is TGTGCCAGCAGCCCGGGACAGGGGGTTTACGAGCAGTACTTC. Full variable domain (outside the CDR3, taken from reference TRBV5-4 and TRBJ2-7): ETGVTQSPTHLIKTRGQQVTLRCSSQSGHNTVSWYQQALGQGPQFIFQYYREEENGRGNFPPRFSGLQFPNYSSELNVNALELDDSALYLCASSPGQGVYEQYFGPGTRLTVT.

Here the CDR3 DNA reads TGTGCCAGCAGTTTGATCGGGGGGGCGAACTACGAGCAGTACTTC. Translated, it gives CASSLIGGANYEQYF. The genes are TRBV27 and TRBJ2-7; TRBD2 matches 8 bases. The CDR3 is 15 residues long. The junction had 7 bases not matched to a gene; V was cut back by 3 bases and J by 3 bases. Germline CDR1 MNHEY, CDR2 SMNVEV (reference sequence).

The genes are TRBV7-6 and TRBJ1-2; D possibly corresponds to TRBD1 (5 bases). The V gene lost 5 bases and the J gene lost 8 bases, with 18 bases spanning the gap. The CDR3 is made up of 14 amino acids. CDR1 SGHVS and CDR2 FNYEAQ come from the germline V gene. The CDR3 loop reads CASSPVLTGGGYTF. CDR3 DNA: TGTGCCAGCAGCCCAGTTCTCACGGGGGGAGGCTACACCTTC.

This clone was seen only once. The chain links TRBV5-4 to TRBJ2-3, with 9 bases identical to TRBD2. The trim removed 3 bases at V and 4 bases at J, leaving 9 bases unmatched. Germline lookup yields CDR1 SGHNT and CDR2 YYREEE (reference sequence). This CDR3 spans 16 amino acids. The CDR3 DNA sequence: TGTGCCAGCAGCTCTGATTTAGCGGGGGCCGCAGATACGCAGTATTTT. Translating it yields CASSSDLAGAADTQYF.

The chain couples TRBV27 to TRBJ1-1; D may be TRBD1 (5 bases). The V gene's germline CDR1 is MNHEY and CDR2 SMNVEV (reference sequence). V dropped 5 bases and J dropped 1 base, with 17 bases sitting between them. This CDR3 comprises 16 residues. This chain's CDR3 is CASSPQGWGTNTEAFF. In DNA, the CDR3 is TGTGCCAGCAGTCCCCAGGGATGGGGAACGAACACTGAAGCTTTCTTT.

The CDR3 loop is CASSSSTGSPLHF. The CDR3 DNA reads as TGTGCCAGCAGCTCCTCCACAGGGTCACCCCTCCACTTT. The gene calls are TRBV13 and TRBJ1-6, with D tentatively TRBD1 (6 bases). The CDR3 contains 13 residues. The V and J ends lost 4 bases and 10 bases respectively, with 11 bases between them. Germline assignment: CDR1 PRHDT and CDR2 FYEKMQ (reference sequence). The variable domain in full, completed from reference TRBV13 and TRBJ1-6, reads AAGVIQSPRHLIKEKRETATLKCYPIPRHDTVYWYQQGPGQDPQFLISFYEKMQSDKGSIPDRFSAQQFSDYHSELNMSSLELGDSALYFCASSSSTGSPLHFGNGTRLTVT.

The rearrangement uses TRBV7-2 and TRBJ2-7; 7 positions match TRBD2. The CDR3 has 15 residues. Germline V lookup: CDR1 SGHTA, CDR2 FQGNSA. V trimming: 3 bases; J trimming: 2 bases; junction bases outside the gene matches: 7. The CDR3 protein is CASSFGLAATYEQYF. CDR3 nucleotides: TGTGCCAGCAGCTTCGGGCTAGCGGCGACCTACGAGCAGTACTTC. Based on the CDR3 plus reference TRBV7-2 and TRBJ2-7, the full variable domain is GAGVSQSPSNKVTEKGKDVELRCDPISGHTALYWYRQSLGQGLEFLIYFQGNSAPDKSGLPSDRFSAERTGGSVSTLTIQRTQQEDSAVYLCASSFGLAATYEQYFGPGTRLTVT.

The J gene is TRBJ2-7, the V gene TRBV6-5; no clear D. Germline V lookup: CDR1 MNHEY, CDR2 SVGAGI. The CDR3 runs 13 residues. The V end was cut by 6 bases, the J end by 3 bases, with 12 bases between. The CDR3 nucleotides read TGTGCCAGCAGGTCCTGGAGTGACTACGAGCAGTACTTC. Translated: CASRSWSDYEQYF.

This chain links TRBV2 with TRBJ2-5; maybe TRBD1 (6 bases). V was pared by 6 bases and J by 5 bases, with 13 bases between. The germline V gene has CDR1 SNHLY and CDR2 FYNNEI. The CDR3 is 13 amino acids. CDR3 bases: TGTGCCAGCAGCCAGGGGCGGAGGGAGACCCAGTACTTC. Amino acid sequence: CASSQGRRETQYF.

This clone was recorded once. CDR3 region: CASSLTPQADTQYF. The CDR3, as DNA: TGTGCCAGCAGTTTAACACCCCAGGCCGATACGCAGTATTTT. The chain combines TRBV27 with TRBJ2-3, with no clear D. Germline V gene sequence: CDR1 MNHEY, CDR2 SMNVEV (reference sequence). Deletions cut 2 bases from V and 6 bases from J, with 12 bases between. The CDR3 sequence is 14 residues long.

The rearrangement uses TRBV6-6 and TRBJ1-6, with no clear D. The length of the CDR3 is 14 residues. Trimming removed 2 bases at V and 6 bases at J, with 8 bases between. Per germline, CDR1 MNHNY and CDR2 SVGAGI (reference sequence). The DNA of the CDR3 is TGTGCCAGCAGTTACGGTGAAACTAATTCACCCCTCCACTTT. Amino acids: CASSYGETNSPLHF.

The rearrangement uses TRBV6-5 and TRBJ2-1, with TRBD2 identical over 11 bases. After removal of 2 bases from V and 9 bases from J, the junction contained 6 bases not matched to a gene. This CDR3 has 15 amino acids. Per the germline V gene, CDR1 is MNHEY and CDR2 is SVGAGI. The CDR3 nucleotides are TGTGCCAGCAGTTACGCCACTAGCGGGAGTGGTGAGCAGTTCTTC. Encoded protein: CASSYATSGSGEQFF.

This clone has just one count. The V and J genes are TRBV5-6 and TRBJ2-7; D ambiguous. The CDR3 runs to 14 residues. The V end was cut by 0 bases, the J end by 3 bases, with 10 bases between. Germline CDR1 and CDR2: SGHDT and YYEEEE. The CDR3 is CASSLVGVNYEQYF. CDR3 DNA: TGTGCCAGCAGCTTGGTTGGTGTTAACTACGAGCAGTACTTC.

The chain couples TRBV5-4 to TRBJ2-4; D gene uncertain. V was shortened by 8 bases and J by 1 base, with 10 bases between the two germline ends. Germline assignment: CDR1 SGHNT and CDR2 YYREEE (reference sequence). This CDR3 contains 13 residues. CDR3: CASFRAAKNIQYF. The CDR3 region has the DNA TGTGCCAGTTTTCGGGCGGCCAAAAACATTCAGTACTTC.

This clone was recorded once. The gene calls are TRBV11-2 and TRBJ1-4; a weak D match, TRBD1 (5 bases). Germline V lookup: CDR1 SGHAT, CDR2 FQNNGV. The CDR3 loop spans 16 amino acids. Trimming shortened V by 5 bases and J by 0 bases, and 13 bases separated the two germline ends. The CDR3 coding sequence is TGTGCCAGCAGCGCCGGGACCCGGGCAACTAATGAAAAACTGTTTTTT. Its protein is CASSAGTRATNEKLFF.

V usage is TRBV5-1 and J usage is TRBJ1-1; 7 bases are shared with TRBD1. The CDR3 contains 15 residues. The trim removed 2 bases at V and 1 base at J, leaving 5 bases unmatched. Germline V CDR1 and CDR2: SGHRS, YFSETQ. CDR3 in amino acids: CASSFFGTANTEAFF. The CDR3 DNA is TGCGCCAGCAGCTTTTTTGGGACAGCGAACACTGAAGCTTTCTTT. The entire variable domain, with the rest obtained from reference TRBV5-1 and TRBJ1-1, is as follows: KAGVTQTPRYLIKTRGQQVTLSCSPISGHRSVSWYQQTPGQGLQFLFEYFSETQRNKGNFPGRFSGRQFSNSRSEMNVSTLELGDSALYLCASSFFGTANTEAFFGQGTRLTVV.

The DNA of the CDR3 is TGTGCCAGCAGTTACTTAGTCGGAAACACCATATATTTT. It specifies CASSYLVGNTIYF. This chain connects TRBV2 to TRBJ1-3; D remains unclear. V lost 5 bases and J lost 4, with 9 bases in between. Germline V gene lookup returns CDR1 SNHLY and CDR2 FYNNEI. This CDR3 comprises 13 residues. The full variable domain, rest sourced from reference TRBV2 and TRBJ1-3, is EPEVTQTPSHQVTQMGQEVILRCVPISNHLYFYWYRQILGQKVEFLVSFYNNEISEKSEIFDDQFSVERPDGSNFTLKIRSTKLEDSAMYFCASSYLVGNTIYFGEGSWLTVV.

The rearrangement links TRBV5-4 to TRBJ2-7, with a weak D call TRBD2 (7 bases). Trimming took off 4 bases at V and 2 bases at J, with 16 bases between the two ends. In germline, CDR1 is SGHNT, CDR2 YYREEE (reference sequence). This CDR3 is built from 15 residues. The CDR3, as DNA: TGTGCCAGCAGCCAAGGATGGGGGGGCCCCTACGAGCAGTACTTC. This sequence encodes CASSQGWGGPYEQYF.

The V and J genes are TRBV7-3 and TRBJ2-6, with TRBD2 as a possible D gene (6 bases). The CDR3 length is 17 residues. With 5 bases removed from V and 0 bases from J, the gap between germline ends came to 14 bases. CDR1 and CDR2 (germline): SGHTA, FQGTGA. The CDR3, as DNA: TGTGCCAGCAGCCCCTCGGGAGCGTCCTCTGGGGCCAACGTCCTGACTTTC. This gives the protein CASSPSGASSGANVLTF.

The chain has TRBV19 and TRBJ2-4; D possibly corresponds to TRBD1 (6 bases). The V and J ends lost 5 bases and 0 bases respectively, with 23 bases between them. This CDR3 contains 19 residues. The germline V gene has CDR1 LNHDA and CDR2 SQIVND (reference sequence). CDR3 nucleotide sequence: TGTGCCAGTAGTTCCCCGGCCCGAGGACAGCATAAAGCCAAAAACATTCAGTACTTC. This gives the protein CASSSPARGQHKAKNIQYF.

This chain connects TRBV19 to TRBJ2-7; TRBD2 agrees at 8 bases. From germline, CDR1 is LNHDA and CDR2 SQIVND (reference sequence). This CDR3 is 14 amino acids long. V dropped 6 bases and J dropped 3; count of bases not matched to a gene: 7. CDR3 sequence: CASSVAGWDYEQYF. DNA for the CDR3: TGTGCCAGTAGCGTAGCGGGGTGGGACTACGAGCAGTACTTC.